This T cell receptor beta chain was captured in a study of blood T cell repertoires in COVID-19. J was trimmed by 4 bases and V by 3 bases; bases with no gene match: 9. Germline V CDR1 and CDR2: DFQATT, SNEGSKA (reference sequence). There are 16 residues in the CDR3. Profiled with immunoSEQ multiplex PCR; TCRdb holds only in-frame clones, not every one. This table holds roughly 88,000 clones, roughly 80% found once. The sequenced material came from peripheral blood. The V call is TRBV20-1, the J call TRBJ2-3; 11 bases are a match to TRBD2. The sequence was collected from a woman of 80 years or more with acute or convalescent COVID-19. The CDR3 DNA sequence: TGCAGTGCTAGTGACGTACCGGGACTAGCGGCAGATACGCAGTATTTT. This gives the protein CSASDVPGLAADTQYF.